Following are 29 T cell receptor beta chains from one sample sequenced in a study of shared clonotypes between healthy human individuals. The naive CD8 subset, CD45RO-negative cells positively selected for CCR7, excluded terminally differentiated effector memory CD45RA+ cells. TCRdb keeps only in-frame clones here, not all; method: immunoSEQ multiplex PCR. The sample includes approximately 2,000,000 clones, 93% seen only once; the top ten take over 1.5%. The sequenced sample consisted of naive CD8+ T cells from PBMCs. These TCRs come from a young man in good health. Some clones in this sample may be carry-over from other donors' samples.

Comment on this clone: The sample carries other DNA sequences with the same CDR3. The chain is built from TRBV19 and TRBJ2-3; D not certain. Germline V lookup: CDR1 LNHDA, CDR2 SQIVND (reference sequence). V lost 5 bases, J lost 6 bases, and 9 bases lay in between. This CDR3 spans 12 amino acids. The CDR3 DNA reads TGTGCCAGTAGTCAGCTCAGGGATACGCAGTATTTT. Translated, it gives CASSQLRDTQYF.

The rearrangement joins TRBV14 to TRBJ1-3; D gene unclear. The V gene lost 4 bases and the J gene lost 0 bases, with 7 bases spanning the gap. Per the germline V gene, CDR1 is SGHDN and CDR2 is FVKESK. This CDR3 has 14 amino acids. This chain's CDR3 is CASSRGYSGNTIYF. As DNA, the CDR3 is TGTGCCAGCAGCCGGGGTTACTCTGGAAACACCATATATTTT.

This clone was seen just once. The chain joins TRBV23-1 to TRBJ2-5; TRBD2 is a possible D gene (5 bases). TRBV23-1 is annotated as an ORF whose role is uncertain. V was cut by 10 bases and J by 2 bases, with 11 bases left in between. The CDR3 extends over 12 amino acids. CDR3 residues: CATLRGQETQYF. CDR3 bases: TGCGCCACGCTACGGGGTCAAGAGACCCAGTACTTC.

V usage is TRBV2 and J usage is TRBJ2-7; 9 nucleotides agree with TRBD1. Trimming removed 4 bases from V and 7 bases from J; junction bases left unmatched: 11. This CDR3 is 15 amino acids long. Per the germline V gene, CDR1 is SNHLY and CDR2 is FYNNEI. The CDR3 is CASSVGQGVLWEQYF. The CDR3 DNA reads as TGTGCCAGCAGTGTGGGACAGGGAGTCCTCTGGGAGCAGTACTTC. Drawing the rest from reference TRBV2 and TRBJ2-7, the complete variable domain is EPEVTQTPSHQVTQMGQEVILRCVPISNHLYFYWYRQILGQKVEFLVSFYNNEISEKSEIFDDQFSVERPDGSNFTLKIRSTKLEDSAMYFCASSVGQGVLWEQYFGPGTRLTVT.

This sequence joins TRBV7-8 and TRBJ1-5; D is possibly TRBD1 (6 bases). Germline V gives CDR1 SGHVS, CDR2 FQNEAQ. V was cut by 1 base and J by 7 bases, with 20 bases left in between. This CDR3 spans 17 amino acids. In DNA form, the CDR3 reads TGTGCCAGCAGCTTAGATGAGAGTCTGGGGGCCCGGCAGCCCCAGCATTTT. This encodes CASSLDESLGARQPQHF.

This chain links TRBV7-9 with TRBJ2-7; TRBD1 agrees at 9 bases. The J segment lost 7 bases and the V segment lost 5 bases, leaving 15 bases of the junction unmatched. Germline CDR1 reads SEHNR; CDR2 reads FQNEAQ (reference sequence). This CDR3 has 16 residues. CDR3 DNA sequence: TGTGCCAGCAGCCACCCCTTAGGGGACAGGGTTAATGAGCAGTACTTC. It yields the protein CASSHPLGDRVNEQYF.

This sequence joins TRBV9 and TRBJ1-4; D is undetermined. The CDR3 sequence is 14 residues long. From germline, CDR1 is SGDLS and CDR2 YYNGEE. Trimming cost V 1 base and J 8 bases, with 12 bases left between them. The CDR3 reads CASSVSRGGEKLFF. Here the CDR3 DNA reads TGTGCCAGCAGCGTATCCCGAGGAGGCGAAAAACTGTTTTTT.

This rearrangement joins TRBV19 to TRBJ1-5, with 8 bases that match TRBD1. After removal of 11 bases from V and 7 bases from J, the junction contained 16 bases not matched to a gene. CDR1 LNHDA and CDR2 SQIVND come from the germline V gene (reference sequence). This CDR3 comprises 15 residues. In DNA form, the CDR3 reads TGTGCCTCTACTCCGAGGCAGGGGGCCTGGCAGCCCCAGCATTTT. Translating it yields CASTPRQGAWQPQHF.

V is TRBV27 and J is TRBJ2-7, with a tentative D call TRBD1 (5 bases). The CDR3 is 13 amino acids. Germline V lookup: CDR1 MNHEY, CDR2 SMNVEV (reference sequence). V lost 7 bases, J lost 0 bases, and 10 bases lay in between. This CDR3 reads CASKGSPSYEQYF. CDR3 DNA: TGTGCCAGCAAGGGGTCACCCTCCTACGAGCAGTACTTC.

J is TRBJ2-1 and V is TRBV5-1, with 7 bases that match TRBD2. Per germline, CDR1 SGHRS and CDR2 YFSETQ. The CDR3 contains 17 residues. V lost 4 bases, J lost 7 bases, and 17 bases stayed unmatched. CDR3 region: CASSEGNKAFSGNEQFF. The CDR3 region has the DNA TGCGCCAGCAGCGAAGGGAATAAAGCCTTTAGCGGGAATGAGCAGTTCTTC.

This chain uses TRBV27 with TRBJ2-7, with 10 positions matching TRBD2. The CDR3 runs 16 residues. The ends lost 2 bases at V and 2 bases at J; junction bases unmatched: 6. Germline loops: CDR1 MNHEY, CDR2 SMNVEV (reference sequence). The CDR3, as DNA: TGTGCCAGCAGTTTAAAACTAGCGGGATTAACCTACGAGCAGTACTTC. Translation: CASSLKLAGLTYEQYF.

This clone showed up just a few times. This chain links TRBV30 with TRBJ2-4; 11 positions agree with TRBD2. V shed 3 bases and J 4 bases; nucleotides not matched to a gene: 11. CDR1 is GTSNPN, CDR2 SVGIG, per germline (reference sequence). The CDR3 totals 17 residues. The CDR3 here is CAWSEGIAGGPKNIQYF. The CDR3 nucleotides are TGTGCCTGGAGCGAGGGAATAGCGGGAGGGCCTAAAAACATTCAGTACTTC.

This clone showed up just a few times. The chain has TRBV4-1 and TRBJ2-7; possible D gene TRBD2, 6 bases. The CDR3 runs to 16 residues. V lost 4 bases and J lost 3, with 19 bases in between. Germline assignment: CDR1 MGHRA and CDR2 YSYEKL. The CDR3 reads CASSPRTTWSVYEQYF. The CDR3 nucleotides are TGCGCCAGCAGCCCCCGGACTACTTGGTCGGTCTACGAGCAGTACTTC.

The chain combines TRBV7-9 with TRBJ2-7, with unresolved D. V was pared by 2 bases and J by 6 bases, with 11 bases between. The V gene's germline CDR1 is SEHNR and CDR2 FQNEAQ (reference sequence). This CDR3 contains 13 residues. CDR3 protein: CASSLSASREQYF. DNA for the CDR3: TGTGCCAGCAGCTTATCAGCTTCTCGCGAGCAGTACTTC.

In its sample, this clone was seen once. This specimen includes other DNA sequences encoding the same CDR3. The V gene is TRBV7-9, the J gene TRBJ1-1; D is uncertain. This CDR3 has 11 residues. The germline V gene has CDR1 SEHNR and CDR2 FQNEAQ (reference sequence). V lost 6 bases, J lost 7 bases, and 9 bases lay in between. The CDR3 reads CASSLTVEAFF. CDR3 DNA sequence: TGTGCCAGCAGTTTGACGGTTGAAGCTTTCTTT. The complete variable domain, with remaining parts taken from reference TRBV7-9 and TRBJ1-1, reads DTGVSQNPRHKITKRGQNVTFRCDPISEHNRLYWYRQTLGQGPEFLTYFQNEAQLEKSRLLSDRFSAERPKGSFSTLEIQRTEQGDSAMYLCASSLTVEAFFGQGTRLTVV.

J is TRBJ2-1 and V is TRBV27; D is possibly TRBD2 (6 bases). From germline, CDR1 is MNHEY and CDR2 SMNVEV (reference sequence). With 6 bases removed from V and 4 bases from J, the gap between germline ends came to 13 bases. The CDR3 spans 14 residues. DNA of the CDR3: TGTGCCAGCAGAGGGAGGATGGGGTACAATGAGCAGTTCTTC. Its translation is CASRGRMGYNEQFF.

This chain uses TRBV28 with TRBJ2-7, with TRBD1 matching 7 bases. CDR1 and CDR2 from the germline V gene are MDHEN and SYDVKM. V was pared by 2 bases and J by 3 bases, with 13 bases of the junction left unmatched. This CDR3 spans 17 amino acids. The CDR3 here is CASSLDLGTDQLYEQYF. CDR3 sequence (DNA): TGTGCCAGCAGTTTAGACCTCGGGACAGACCAACTCTACGAGCAGTACTTC.

The chain has TRBV19 and TRBJ2-7, with TRBD2 identical over 11 bases. Per germline, CDR1 LNHDA and CDR2 SQIVND (reference sequence). The trim removed 3 bases at V and 0 bases at J, leaving 1 base unmatched. The CDR3 is 15 amino acids. DNA of the CDR3: TGTGCCAGTAGTATGACTAGCGGGGTCTCCTACGAGCAGTACTTC. It is translated as CASSMTSGVSYEQYF.

This clone turned up a few times. The rearrangement joins TRBV19 to TRBJ1-1; D gene unclear. V was trimmed by 6 bases and J by 1 base, leaving 9 bases between them. Looked up from germline, CDR1 is LNHDA and CDR2 is SQIVND (reference sequence). This CDR3 spans 13 amino acids. The CDR3 spells CASSIPKNTEAFF. The CDR3, as DNA: TGTGCCAGTAGCATACCGAAGAACACTGAAGCTTTCTTT.

The V and J genes are TRBV25-1 and TRBJ1-5; no reliable D call. Trimming took 1 base from V and 6 from J, leaving 10 bases between them. This CDR3 has 14 residues. Germline CDR1 is MGHDK and CDR2 is SYGVNS. CDR3 sequence reads: CASSEWGEAQPQHF. Here the CDR3 DNA reads TGTGCCAGCAGTGAATGGGGAGAGGCTCAGCCCCAGCATTTT.

The V gene is TRBV13, the J gene TRBJ2-5, with D perhaps TRBD2 (6 bases). Trimming left V 5 bases short and J 1 base short, with 14 bases between. The length of the CDR3 is 15 residues. The germline gives CDR1 PRHDT, CDR2 FYEKMQ (reference sequence). The CDR3 DNA is TGTGCCAGCAGCCACCGGGACTGGGGCCAAGAGACCCAGTACTTC. Translating gives CASSHRDWGQETQYF.

This clone was seen more than once but under ten times. This chain joins TRBV10-1 and TRBJ2-2, with D unclear. The V gene lost 5 bases and the J gene lost 5 bases, with 6 bases spanning the gap. This CDR3 is 12 amino acids long. Germline V gene data show CDR1 as WNHNN and CDR2 as SYGVQD (reference sequence). This CDR3 reads CASSIGTGELFF. The CDR3 DNA reads as TGCGCCAGCAGTATAGGTACCGGGGAGCTGTTTTTT.

The chain couples TRBV5-1 to TRBJ1-2; D might be TRBD1 (6 bases). The CDR3 spans 16 residues. Germline V CDR1 and CDR2: SGHRS, YFSETQ. The ends were cut back, 7 bases at V and 4 bases at J, with 23 bases in the middle. The chain's CDR3 is CASSEDRYSTTYGYTF. The CDR3 DNA reads as TGCGCCAGCTCGGAGGACAGATATTCCACCACCTATGGCTACACCTTC. Together with reference TRBV5-1 and TRBJ1-2, the CDR3 gives the full variable domain: KAGVTQTPRYLIKTRGQQVTLSCSPISGHRSVSWYQQTPGQGLQFLFEYFSETQRNKGNFPGRFSGRQFSNSRSEMNVSTLELGDSALYLCASSEDRYSTTYGYTFGSGTRLTVV.

As concerns this clone: The same CDR3 arises from other DNA sequences in this sample as well. The V gene is TRBV4-1, the J gene TRBJ2-1; D remains ambiguous. Per germline, CDR1 MGHRA and CDR2 YSYEKL. The CDR3 has 15 residues. Trimming left V 3 bases short and J 3 bases short, with 12 bases between. This chain's CDR3 is CASSQRLAGYNEQFF. DNA for the CDR3: TGCGCCAGCAGCCAGAGGCTGGCCGGCTACAATGAGCAGTTCTTC.

The rearrangement uses TRBV2 and TRBJ2-3; D is unresolved. Germline loops: CDR1 SNHLY, CDR2 FYNNEI. The CDR3 covers 15 residues. Trimming removed 1 base at V and 6 bases at J, with 14 bases between. Here the CDR3 reads CASSEGLSVKDTQYF. Here the CDR3 DNA reads TGTGCCAGCAGTGAAGGTTTGAGCGTCAAGGATACGCAGTATTTT.

The chain joins TRBV27 to TRBJ1-4; no definite D call. This CDR3 is 14 amino acids long. The V end was cut by 8 bases, the J end by 2 bases, with 12 bases between. CDR1 is MNHEY and CDR2 is SMNVEV in the germline V gene (reference sequence). The CDR3 here is CASGLLGTNEKLFF. The CDR3 DNA follows: TGTGCCAGCGGCTTATTGGGGACTAATGAAAAACTGTTTTTT.

J is TRBJ2-1 and V is TRBV28; D could derive from TRBD1 or TRBD2 (6 bases each). This CDR3 has 14 residues. V lost 1 base and J lost 8, with 12 bases in between. CDR1 and CDR2 (germline): MDHEN, SYDVKM. The CDR3 DNA reads TGTGCCAGCAGTTTATCGGCAGGGGAGGATGAGCAGTTCTTC. This gives the protein CASSLSAGEDEQFF.

This chain connects TRBV6-5 to TRBJ2-7, with a possible D match to TRBD1 (6 bases). This CDR3 is built from 16 residues. The germline gives CDR1 MNHEY, CDR2 SVGAGI. The ends were cut back, 4 bases at V and 1 base at J, with 17 bases in the middle. CDR3 protein: CASSSHTGSLSYEQYF. DNA of the CDR3: TGTGCCAGCAGTTCACATACAGGGTCCCTTTCCTACGAGCAGTACTTC.

The chain joins TRBV27 to TRBJ2-1, with TRBD2 as a possible D gene (6 bases). Germline V gives CDR1 MNHEY, CDR2 SMNVEV (reference sequence). This CDR3 has 16 residues. V lost 3 bases and J lost 4, with 16 bases in between. This chain's CDR3 is CASSFDWGGGYNEQFF. CDR3 coding DNA: TGTGCCAGCAGTTTTGATTGGGGAGGCGGGTACAATGAGCAGTTCTTC.